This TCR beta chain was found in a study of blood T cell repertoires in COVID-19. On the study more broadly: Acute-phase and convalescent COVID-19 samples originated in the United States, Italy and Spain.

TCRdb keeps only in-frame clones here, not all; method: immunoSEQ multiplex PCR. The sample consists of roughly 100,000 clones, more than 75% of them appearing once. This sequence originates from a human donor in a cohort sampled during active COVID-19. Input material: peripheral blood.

CDR3 nucleotide sequence: TGCAGCGTGGGACAGGCAAACACTGAAGCTTTCTTT. Translated, it gives CSVGQANTEAFF. The chain recombines TRBV29-1 with TRBJ1-1, with TRBD1 matching over 8 bases. The CDR3 contains 12 residues. Looked up from germline, CDR1 is SQVTM and CDR2 is ANQGSEA. V lost 6 bases and J lost 2; bases outside the gene matches: 2.